These 3 T cell receptor beta chains came from one sample sequenced in a study of T cells in women clearing cervical HPV infection (dated by TCRdb to 2017 to 2018). The library was obtained by the immunoSEQ multiplex PCR assay. TCRdb's version of the immuneACCESS table is confined to in-frame rearrangements and falls short of the full clone set. An unresolved V gene accounts for under half of the shortfall where checked; the remainder is of unknown origin. Per the sample table, the count is about 26,000 clones. Of the sample, roughly 4% falls within the top ten clones. Sequencing input: blood buffy coat. All receptors come from a woman aged 18 to 75 with a cervical HPV16 infection that either progressed to CIN3+ or cleared (not recorded which).

About this clone: Read coverage stops 3 residues before the CDR3 terminus; the germline J gene supplies the remainder. The J gene is TRBJ2-7, the V gene TRBV18; 10 bases are shared with TRBD1. The ends lost 3 bases at V and 6 bases at J; junction bases unmatched: 5. CDR3 size: 14 residues. The germline CDR1 and CDR2 sequences are KGHSH and LQKENI. This chain's CDR3 is CASSPPGTGAEQYF. Incomplete CDR3 DNA: TGTGCCAGCTCACCGCCCGGGACAGGGGCCGAG. The full variable domain, completed using reference TRBV18 and TRBJ2-7, is NAGVMQNPRHLVRRRGQEARLRCSPMKGHSHVYWYRQLPEEGLKFMVYLQKENIIDESGMPKERFSAEFPKEGPSILRIQQVVRGDSAAYFCASSPPGTGAEQYFGPGTRLTVT.

As concerns this clone: The read ends 3 residues early relative to the CDR3; the germline J gene fills the gap. V and J are TRBV12-5 and TRBJ2-7; 9 bases are a match to TRBD2. CDR1 and CDR2 (germline): LGHNT, FRNRAP. With V trimmed by 2 bases and J by 2 bases, 10 bases remained unmatched. The CDR3 loop spans 17 amino acids. The chain's CDR3 is CASGLITGGTSPYEQYF. The sequenced CDR3 bases are TGTGCTAGTGGTTTGATAACCGGGGGGACTAGCCCCTACGAG.

About this clone itself: The read ends 3 residues before the CDR3 terminus; that terminus is restored from the germline J gene. The gene calls are TRBV5-1 and TRBJ2-7; 9 nucleotides align to TRBD1. Unmatched junction bases numbered 12, after V lost 5 bases and J lost 3 bases. CDR1 is SGHRS and CDR2 is YFSETQ in the germline V gene. CDR3 length equals 16 residues. This CDR3 reads CASRRTGEHTGYEQYF. CDR3 DNA (partial): TGCGCCAGCAGAAGGACAGGGGAGCATACGGGCTACGAG.